This TCR beta chain was identified during a study of cytotoxic CD8 clonotypes in ibrutinib-treated CLL. This table comes from immunoSEQ multiplex PCR, and its TCRdb copy is limited to in-frame clones, with some not included. The sample has more than 85,000 clones; approximately 71% are singletons. Between the trimmed V and J ends, which lost 0 bases and 3 bases, there was a span of 7 bases. In germline, CDR1 is SGDLS, CDR2 YYNGEE. The CDR3 loop spans 14 amino acids. Regarding the study as a whole: The clonality went up when patients responded to ibrutinib and dropped back toward baseline at progression.

A note on this clone: The antigen remains unidentified.

The origin of this receptor is a human donor with chronic lymphocytic leukemia. Sequencing was performed on PBMCs, taken after 24 months of ibrutinib treatment. The chain employs TRBV9 and TRBJ1-3; D perhaps matches TRBD1 (6 bases). The CDR3, as DNA: TGTGCCAGCAGCGTAGGGGGGCATGGAAACACCATATATTTT. This codes for CASSVGGHGNTIYF.